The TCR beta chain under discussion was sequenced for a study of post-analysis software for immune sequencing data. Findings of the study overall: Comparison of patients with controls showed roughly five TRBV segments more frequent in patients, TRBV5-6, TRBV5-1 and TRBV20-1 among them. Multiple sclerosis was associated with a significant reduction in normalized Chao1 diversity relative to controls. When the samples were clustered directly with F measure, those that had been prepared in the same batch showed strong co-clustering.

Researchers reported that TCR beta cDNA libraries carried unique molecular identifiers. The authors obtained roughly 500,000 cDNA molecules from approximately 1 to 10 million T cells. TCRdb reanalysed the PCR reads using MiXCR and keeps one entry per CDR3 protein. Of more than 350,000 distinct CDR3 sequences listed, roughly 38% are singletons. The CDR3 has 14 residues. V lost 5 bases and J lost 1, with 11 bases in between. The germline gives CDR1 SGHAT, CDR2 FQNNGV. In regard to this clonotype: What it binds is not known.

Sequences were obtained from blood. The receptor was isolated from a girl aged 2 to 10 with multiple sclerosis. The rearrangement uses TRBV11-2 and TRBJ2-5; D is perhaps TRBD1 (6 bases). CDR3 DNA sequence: TGTGCCAGCAGCCTCGACAGGTTCCAAGAGACCCAGTACTTC. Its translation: CASSLDRFQETQYF.